A selection of T cell receptor beta chains follows, all from one sample in a study of shared clonotypes between healthy human individuals. Measured with immunoSEQ multiplex PCR; TCRdb has only the in-frame clones, and not every one. The data show 2 million to 2.5 million clones, with around 95% seen just once and approximately 0.13% held by the top ten. Sequencing was performed on naive CD4+ T cells sorted from blood. The source of these receptors is a man between 18 and 29 years old in good health. The CDR3 runs from the conserved cysteine through the conserved F or W. A D gene is named only where the DNA matches it firmly. Only part of the rows carry a size: once, few, many, or a class if the clone is expanded.

cdr3_aa: CASSLDNMSNEQFF; cdr3_nt: TGTGCCAGCAGCTTAGATAATATGTCCAATGAGCAGTTCTTC; v_call: TRBV7-9; j_call: TRBJ2-1; clone_size: -; d_call: -
cdr3_aa: CASSALGSDTEAFF; cdr3_nt: TGTGCCAGCAGTGCATTGGGGTCTGACACTGAAGCTTTCTTT; v_call: TRBV2; j_call: TRBJ1-1; clone_size: -; d_call: -
cdr3_aa: CASSNAAGPEQYF; cdr3_nt: TGTGCCAGCAGCAACGCGGCAGGCCCGGAGCAGTACTTC; v_call: TRBV14; j_call: TRBJ2-7; clone_size: -; d_call: -
cdr3_aa: CAITREGFGYEQYF; cdr3_nt: TGTGCCATCACCCGGGAGGGGTTCGGCTACGAGCAGTACTTC; v_call: TRBV10-3; j_call: TRBJ2-7; clone_size: once; d_call: TRBD2
cdr3_aa: CASSLNVQETQYF; cdr3_nt: TGTGCCAGCAGCTTAAACGTTCAAGAGACCCAGTACTTC; v_call: TRBV7-3; j_call: TRBJ2-5; clone_size: -; d_call: -
cdr3_aa: CASSLGGRGTYEQYF; cdr3_nt: TGTGCCAGCAGCTTAGGTGGCAGGGGGACCTACGAGCAGTACTTC; v_call: TRBV11-2; j_call: TRBJ2-7; clone_size: -; d_call: TRBD1
cdr3_aa: CASSPSPGGAGNTIYF; cdr3_nt: TGTGCCAGCTCACCATCCCCCGGGGGCGCTGGAAACACCATATATTTT; v_call: TRBV18; j_call: TRBJ1-3; clone_size: -; d_call: -
cdr3_aa: CASSLEGYTSSEQFF; cdr3_nt: TGCGCCAGCAGCTTGGAGGGATACACTAGTAGTGAGCAGTTCTTC; v_call: TRBV5-1; j_call: TRBJ2-1; clone_size: -; d_call: -
cdr3_aa: CASSPPGLAGAWGIQYF; cdr3_nt: TGTGCCAGCTCACCACCGGGACTAGCGGGAGCCTGGGGCATTCAGTACTTC; v_call: TRBV18; j_call: TRBJ2-4; clone_size: -; d_call: TRBD2
cdr3_aa: CASSDGTGTEAFF; cdr3_nt: TGCGCCAGCAGCGACGGGACTGGGACTGAAGCTTTCTTT; v_call: TRBV5-1; j_call: TRBJ1-1; clone_size: -; d_call: -
cdr3_aa: CASSLDLRQGNGYTF; cdr3_nt: TGTGCCAGCAGCTTAGATCTTCGGCAGGGGAATGGCTACACCTTC; v_call: TRBV11-2; j_call: TRBJ1-2; clone_size: -; d_call: -